The 32 T cell receptor beta chains reported below all come from one sample, sequenced in a study of blood T cell repertoires in COVID-19. Sequencing was performed with immunoSEQ multiplex PCR; in TCRdb, only in-frame clones are kept and a portion is missing. The sample includes under 250,000 clones, almost 85% of them seen just once. The sample was peripheral blood. These receptor sequences come from a woman aged 65 to 85 with COVID-19, enrolled during active disease.

The V gene is TRBV7-2, the J gene TRBJ1-2; D is uncertain. The CDR3 contains 16 residues. Trimming left V 1 base short and J 1 base short, with 13 bases between. Germline CDR1 and CDR2: SGHTA and FQGNSA. The CDR3 DNA sequence: TGTGCCAGCAGCTTAGGCGGTCAGACGATTAACTATGGCTACACCTTC. Translation gives CASSLGGQTINYGYTF.

The chain employs TRBV19 and TRBJ1-3; 8 bases are a match to TRBD1. With V trimmed by 4 bases and J by 6 bases, 5 bases remained unmatched. Germline CDR1 is LNHDA and CDR2 is SQIVND (reference sequence). The CDR3 covers 14 residues. Here the CDR3 reads CASSSGQGLNTIYF. The CDR3 DNA sequence: TGTGCCAGTAGTAGTGGACAGGGTTTAAACACCATATATTTT. Based on the CDR3 plus reference TRBV19 and TRBJ1-3, the full variable domain is DGGITQSPKYLFRKEGQNVTLSCEQNLNHDAMYWYRQDPGQGLRLIYYSQIVNDFQKGDIAEGYSVSREKKESFPLTVTSAQKNPTAFYLCASSSGQGLNTIYFGEGSWLTVV.

The J gene is TRBJ1-1, the V gene TRBV3-1 (or the pseudogene TRBV3-2); tentatively, D is TRBD1 (6 bases). The CDR3 consists of 15 residues. V was shortened by 4 bases and J by 0 bases, with 12 bases between the two germline ends. Germline CDR1 reads LGHDT; CDR2 reads YNNKEL (reference sequence). Written as DNA, the CDR3 is TGTGCCAGCAGCCTGAGACAGGTGATGAACACTGAAGCTTTCTTT. Translating gives CASSLRQVMNTEAFF.

This chain joins TRBV30 and TRBJ2-3, with TRBD2 matching over 8 bases. Germline assignment: CDR1 GTSNPN and CDR2 SVGIG (reference sequence). The CDR3 totals 16 residues. Trimming removed 2 bases from V and 0 bases from J; junction bases left unmatched: 7. CDR3 region: CAWSSGGGESTDTQYF. The CDR3 DNA sequence: TGTGCCTGGAGTTCGGGAGGGGGGGAAAGCACAGATACGCAGTATTTT.

This chain links TRBV25-1 with TRBJ1-2; D possibly corresponds to TRBD1 (5 bases). The CDR3 runs to 14 residues. Germline V CDR1 and CDR2: MGHDK, SYGVNS. Trimming took 5 bases from V and 0 from J, leaving 10 bases between them. CDR3 DNA sequence: TGTGCCAGCAGTTTGACAGAACCTAACTATGGCTACACCTTC. As protein: CASSLTEPNYGYTF.

The gene calls are TRBV7-9 and TRBJ1-1; 8 positions match TRBD1. V was pared by 1 base and J by 3 bases, with 10 bases of the junction left unmatched. The germline V gene has CDR1 SEHNR and CDR2 FQNEAQ (reference sequence). The CDR3 sequence is 17 residues long. For the CDR3, the DNA is TGTGCCAGCAGCTTAGACCGGACAGGGTCAGAGGACACTGAAGCTTTCTTT. Its translation: CASSLDRTGSEDTEAFF.

The chain combines TRBV11-2 with TRBJ2-3, with 10 bases fitting TRBD2. Trimming at V came to 5 bases and at J to 2 bases, leaving 4 bases not matched to a gene. Germline V CDR1 and CDR2: SGHAT, FQNNGV. This CDR3 spans 15 amino acids. CDR3 amino acids: CASSGLAVNTDTQYF. The CDR3 nucleotides are TGTGCCAGCAGCGGACTAGCGGTGAACACAGATACGCAGTATTTT.

The V call is TRBV21-1, the J call TRBJ2-4; TRBD1, the D gene given by the table, was not confirmed from the DNA. TRBV21-1 is an annotated pseudogene. The CDR3 spans 15 residues. For the CDR3, the DNA is TGTGCCAGCAGCAAACACAGGGTAGCCAAAAACATTCAGTACTTC. Encoded protein: CASSKHRVAKNIQYF.

The V gene is TRBV19, the J gene TRBJ1-5; the D gene is possibly TRBD1 (5 bases). This CDR3 contains 14 residues. Trimming took 3 bases from V and 7 from J, leaving 13 bases between them. Germline V lookup: CDR1 LNHDA, CDR2 SQIVND (reference sequence). CDR3 protein: CASSIWGVAQPQHF. For the CDR3, the DNA is TGTGCCAGTAGTATTTGGGGGGTTGCACAGCCCCAGCATTTT.

The chain employs TRBV5-6 and TRBJ1-2; tentative D call: TRBD1 (6 bases). Trimming removed 5 bases at V and 9 bases at J, with 11 bases between. Germline assignment: CDR1 SGHDT and CDR2 YYEEEE. The CDR3 spans 11 residues. CDR3 in DNA: TGTGCCAGCAGACAGGGACGGAGCTACACCTTC. This gives the protein CASRQGRSYTF. Looking up the rest from reference TRBV5-6 and TRBJ1-2 gives the full variable domain: DAGVTQSPTHLIKTRGQQVTLRCSPKSGHDTVSWYQQALGQGPQFIFQYYEEEERQRGNFPDRFSGHQFPNYSSELNVNALLLGDSALYLCASRQGRSYTFGSGTRLTVV.

The V and J genes are TRBV5-6 and TRBJ2-7, with 7 nucleotides matching TRBD2. The germline V gene encodes CDR1 SGHDT and CDR2 YYEEEE. The CDR3 is 13 amino acids. Trimming cost V 4 bases and J 4 bases; bases outside gene matches: 5. Here the CDR3 reads CASSPGTTYEQYF. The CDR3 DNA reads as TGTGCCAGCAGCCCCGGGACTACATACGAGCAGTACTTC. Full variable domain (missing parts from reference TRBV5-6 and TRBJ2-7): DAGVTQSPTHLIKTRGQQVTLRCSPKSGHDTVSWYQQALGQGPQFIFQYYEEEERQRGNFPDRFSGHQFPNYSSELNVNALLLGDSALYLCASSPGTTYEQYFGPGTRLTVT.

The chain is built from TRBV5-5 and TRBJ2-5; 8 nucleotides agree with TRBD2. Germline V gene lookup returns CDR1 SGHKS and CDR2 YYEKEE (reference sequence). The CDR3 sequence is 15 residues long. Trimming cost V 0 bases and J 5 bases; bases outside gene matches: 6. The chain's CDR3 is CASSLAGQRGETQYF. As DNA, the CDR3 is TGTGCCAGCAGCTTGGCAGGGCAGCGGGGGGAGACCCAGTACTTC.

This clone was picked up a small number of times. The CDR3 is CASSSDRGYYNEQFF. As DNA, the CDR3 is TGTGCCAGCAGCTCGGACAGGGGCTACTACAATGAGCAGTTCTTC. This chain uses TRBV5-4 with TRBJ2-1; TRBD1 agrees at 9 bases. The J segment lost 3 bases and the V segment lost 3 bases, leaving 4 bases of the junction unmatched. Germline V gives CDR1 SGHNT, CDR2 YYREEE (reference sequence). The CDR3 is made up of 15 amino acids.

This clone was detected only once. This rearrangement joins TRBV7-2 to TRBJ1-6, with D possibly matching TRBD1 (6 bases). V was cut by 1 base and J by 7 bases, with 11 bases left in between. The CDR3 spans 15 residues. Germline V gene data show CDR1 as SGHTA and CDR2 as FQGNSA. The CDR3 reads CASSLVDRRNSPLHF. CDR3 in DNA: TGTGCCAGCAGCTTAGTCGACAGGAGGAATTCACCCCTCCACTTT.

The V and J genes are TRBV2 and TRBJ2-5, with 8 positions matching TRBD1. Looked up from germline, CDR1 is SNHLY and CDR2 is FYNNEI. The CDR3 totals 15 residues. After removal of 7 bases from V and 2 bases from J, the junction contained 9 bases not matched to a gene. Here the CDR3 DNA reads TGTGCCAGCACTCAGGGGGCGGGGAGACAAGAGACCCAGTACTTC. It yields the protein CASTQGAGRQETQYF.

CDR3 residues: CASSLGGPSYGYTF. Written as DNA, the CDR3 is TGTGCCAGCAGCTTGGGTGGCCCAAGCTATGGCTACACCTTC. V is TRBV5-6 and J is TRBJ1-2, with no clear D. Per the germline V gene, CDR1 is SGHDT and CDR2 is YYEEEE. V lost 0 bases and J lost 4, with 10 bases in between. This CDR3 region has 14 residues.

The gene calls are TRBV6-1 and TRBJ2-6, with a tentative D call TRBD2 (5 bases). The CDR3 is made up of 16 amino acids. CDR1 is MNHNS and CDR2 is SASEGT in the germline V gene. Between the trimmed V and J ends, which lost 0 bases and 2 bases, there was a span of 8 bases. The DNA of the CDR3 is TGTGCCAGCAGTGAAGCTCGGGGTGCTGGGGCCAACGTCCTGACTTTC. The encoded protein is CASSEARGAGANVLTF.

Note on this clone: The sample carries other DNA sequences with the same CDR3. V and J are TRBV5-6 and TRBJ2-1; 9 positions agree with TRBD2. Germline V gene sequence: CDR1 SGHDT, CDR2 YYEEEE. The V gene end was trimmed by 4 bases and the J gene end by 4 bases; junction bases not matched to a gene: 6. This CDR3 spans 15 amino acids. CDR3 sequence (DNA): TGTGCCAGCAGCCTGGGCCTAGCGGGATACAATGAGCAGTTCTTC. It translates to CASSLGLAGYNEQFF.

The chain combines TRBV18 with TRBJ2-4; no clear D. The CDR3 is made up of 14 amino acids. V was shortened by 3 bases and J by 0 bases, with 6 bases between the two germline ends. Germline V CDR1 and CDR2: KGHSH, LQKENI. The CDR3 coding sequence is TGTGCCAGCTCACCTTCGGTAGCCAAAAACATTCAGTACTTC. This translates into CASSPSVAKNIQYF.

The rearrangement uses TRBV7-9 and TRBJ2-7; 7 nucleotides agree with TRBD2. V was clipped by 0 bases and J by 5 bases; unmatched bases: 4. Germline V gene lookup returns CDR1 SEHNR and CDR2 FQNEAQ (reference sequence). The CDR3 extends over 14 amino acids. CDR3 amino acids: CASSLAGGSHEQYF. The CDR3 DNA reads as TGTGCCAGCAGCTTAGCGGGAGGGTCCCACGAGCAGTACTTC.

The J gene is TRBJ2-5, the V gene TRBV7-2; 14 bases agree with TRBD2. The CDR3 runs to 16 residues. The germline V gene has CDR1 SGHTA and CDR2 FQGNSA. V shed 4 bases and J 3 bases; nucleotides not matched to a gene: 4. The CDR3, as DNA: TGTGCCAGCAGCTCGGGACTAGCGGGAGTTAAAGAGACCCAGTACTTC. Translation gives CASSSGLAGVKETQYF.

V gene TRBV10-3 combines with J gene TRBJ2-1; 8 bases match TRBD1. The V gene's germline CDR1 is ENHRY and CDR2 SYGVKD. The CDR3 runs to 17 residues. V lost 2 bases and J lost 7; bases outside the gene matches: 13. This CDR3 is CAISEMMTGVSWNEQFF. The CDR3 DNA is TGTGCCATCAGTGAGATGATGACAGGGGTATCGTGGAATGAGCAGTTCTTC.

The rearrangement joins TRBV14 to TRBJ1-2; 9 positions agree with TRBD1. Trimming took 5 bases from V and 1 from J; bases not matched to a gene: 8. The CDR3 is 16 amino acids. Germline CDR1 is SGHDN and CDR2 is FVKESK. CDR3 sequence: CASSALPGQGNYGYTF. CDR3 nucleotide sequence: TGTGCCAGCAGCGCACTACCGGGACAGGGTAACTATGGCTACACCTTC.

This clone was counted only a few times. The chain combines TRBV28 with TRBJ1-4, with D perhaps TRBD1 (5 bases). This CDR3 contains 14 residues. Between the trimmed V and J ends, which lost 5 bases and 8 bases, there was a span of 15 bases. In germline, CDR1 is MDHEN, CDR2 SYDVKM. In nucleotides, the CDR3 is TGTGCCAGCAGTCCGCGGGGGGTTCGGGAAAAACTGTTTTTT. It is translated as CASSPRGVREKLFF.

In DNA, the CDR3 is TGTGCCAGCTTTCAAACACCCGGGGAGCTGTTTTTT. This encodes CASFQTPGELFF. The chain couples TRBV7-2 to TRBJ2-2; D remains unclear. In germline, CDR1 is SGHTA, CDR2 FQGNSA. The CDR3 covers 12 residues. Trimming cost V 8 bases and J 6 bases, with 10 bases left between them.

This chain uses TRBV19 with TRBJ1-5, with D possibly TRBD1 on 6 matching bases. V lost 3 bases to trimming and J lost 0 bases, with 6 bases between them. This CDR3 comprises 14 residues. Per germline, CDR1 LNHDA and CDR2 SQIVND (reference sequence). For the CDR3, the DNA is TGTGCCAGTAGTATGGACAGTAGCAATCAGCCCCAGCATTTT. Protein: CASSMDSSNQPQHF.

Regarding this clone: Other DNA sequences from this sample encode an identical CDR3 as well. The V call is TRBV9, the J call TRBJ2-1, with no clear D. This CDR3 contains 15 residues. The germline V gene has CDR1 SGDLS and CDR2 YYNGEE. Deletions cut 0 bases from V and 5 bases from J, with 12 bases between. The CDR3 protein is CASSVGASGNNEQFF. The CDR3 DNA reads TGTGCCAGCAGCGTAGGGGCGTCAGGTAACAATGAGCAGTTCTTC. The variable domain in full, with the rest retrieved from reference TRBV9 and TRBJ2-1, is DSGVTQTPKHLITATGQRVTLRCSPRSGDLSVYWYQQSLDQGLQFLIQYYNGEERAKGNILERFSAQQFPDLHSELNLSSLELGDSALYFCASSVGASGNNEQFFGPGTRLTVL.

The chain links TRBV7-9 to TRBJ1-1; D unresolved. Germline CDR1 SEHNR, CDR2 FQNEAQ (reference sequence). CDR3 length: 14 amino acids. V shed 3 bases and J shed 4 bases, with 12 bases lying between them. The CDR3 DNA reads TGTGCCAGCAGCTTGACGGCAGCGGCCACTGAAGCTTTCTTT. It encodes CASSLTAAATEAFF.

The rearrangement uses TRBV10-3 and TRBJ1-2; 7 bases are shared with TRBD1. The CDR3 has 14 residues. After removal of 8 bases from V and 4 bases from J, the junction contained 10 bases not matched to a gene. Germline V gene lookup returns CDR1 ENHRY and CDR2 SYGVKD. DNA for the CDR3: TGTGCCATCTCGTGGCAGGGGGACGGCTATGGCTACACCTTC. Translating gives CAISWQGDGYGYTF.

V and J are TRBV29-1 and TRBJ2-3; a possible D gene is TRBD1 (5 bases). The CDR3 totals 16 residues. Germline V gene sequence: CDR1 SQVTM, CDR2 ANQGSEA. With 3 bases removed from V and 2 bases from J, the gap between germline ends came to 18 bases. Here the CDR3 reads CSVDWRRTTDTDTQYF. The CDR3 DNA follows: TGCAGCGTTGATTGGCGCAGGACGACAGACACAGATACGCAGTATTTT.

The CDR3 nucleotides are TGCGCCAGCAGCCTGACTAGCGGGTCTTACAATGAGCAGTTCTTC. Protein: CASSLTSGSYNEQFF. The rearrangement uses TRBV5-1 and TRBJ2-1, with 10 bases that match TRBD2. Germline-derived CDR1 and CDR2 are SGHRS and YFSETQ. This CDR3 has 15 amino acids. Trimming took 4 bases from V and 4 from J; bases not matched to a gene: 5.

The chain recombines TRBV6-5 with TRBJ1-4, with 11 bases lining up with TRBD1. The germline V gene encodes CDR1 MNHEY and CDR2 SVGAGI. The CDR3 has 14 residues. V shed 6 bases, J shed 8 bases, and the junction held 5 bases outside the gene matches. In nucleotides, the CDR3 is TGTGCCAGCAGGGTGGGACAGGGGGTGGAAAAACTGTTTTTT. Its protein is CASRVGQGVEKLFF.